These T cell receptor beta chains were read from a single sample in a study of cytomegalovirus exposure and HLA in healthy donors. The assay was immunoSEQ multiplex PCR, and TCRdb's table has in-frame clones only and misses some. The sample yields more than 100,000 clones, around 80% seen once. Sequencing was performed on PBMCs. These receptors were collected from a man aged 50 to 60 in good health and CMV-seronegative. Both conserved end residues are part of each CDR3. The D gene is left open where the match is weak. Part of the rows lack a size; the others show once, few, many or a class for expanded clones.

D gene: TRBD1
J gene: TRBJ1-5
CDR3 length: 15
clone size: once
V gene: TRBV5-1
CDR3 protein: CASSPGTGKDQPQHF
CDR3 DNA: TGCGCCAGCAGCCCCGGGACAGGTAAAGATCAGCCCCAGCATTTT

D gene: -
J gene: TRBJ1-1
CDR3 length: 14
clone size: -
V gene: TRBV14
CDR3 protein: CASSQQGLGTEAFF
CDR3 DNA: TGTGCCAGCAGCCAGCAGGGGCTGGGCACTGAAGCTTTCTTT

D gene: -
J gene: TRBJ2-7
CDR3 length: 16
clone size: -
V gene: TRBV19
CDR3 protein: CASSPFGGMTPYEQYF
CDR3 DNA: TGTGCCAGTAGTCCCTTCGGCGGCATGACTCCCTACGAGCAGTACTTC

D gene: -
J gene: TRBJ2-7
CDR3 length: 19
clone size: -
V gene: TRBV28
CDR3 protein: CASSLRAGEWLVGISEQYF
CDR3 DNA: TGTGCCAGCAGTTTGAGGGCAGGGGAGTGGCTAGTCGGGATTAGTGAGCAGTACTTC

D gene: TRBD2
J gene: TRBJ2-3
CDR3 length: 20
clone size: -
V gene: TRBV5-5
CDR3 protein: CASSLEFRGGLATYTDTQYF
CDR3 DNA: TGTGCCAGCAGCTTGGAGTTTAGGGGCGGACTAGCGACATACACAGATACGCAGTATTTT

D gene: -
J gene: TRBJ2-2
CDR3 length: 15
clone size: -
V gene: TRBV5-6
CDR3 protein: CASSLPGVNTGELFF
CDR3 DNA: TGTGCCAGCAGCTTGCCAGGGGTCAACACCGGGGAGCTGTTTTTT

D gene: TRBD1
J gene: TRBJ2-3
CDR3 length: 14
clone size: few
V gene: TRBV6-5
CDR3 protein: CASIDRGHTDTQYF
CDR3 DNA: TGTGCCAGCATCGACAGGGGACACACAGATACGCAGTATTTT

D gene: TRBD1
J gene: TRBJ1-5
CDR3 length: 15
clone size: -
V gene: TRBV7-8
CDR3 protein: CASSPPGQGNQPQHF
CDR3 DNA: TGTGCCAGCAGCCCCCCGGGACAGGGGAATCAGCCCCAGCATTTT

D gene: -
J gene: TRBJ1-1
CDR3 length: 17
clone size: -
V gene: TRBV7-9
CDR3 protein: CASSVRTPSNGDTEAFF
CDR3 DNA: TGTGCCAGCAGCGTTCGGACACCATCGAATGGGGACACTGAAGCTTTCTTT

D gene: -
J gene: TRBJ2-2
CDR3 length: 17
clone size: -
V gene: TRBV11-2
CDR3 protein: CASSLAPRGSGTGELFF
CDR3 DNA: TGTGCCAGCAGCTTAGCTCCCCGGGGGTCGGGCACCGGGGAGCTGTTTTTT

D gene: -
J gene: TRBJ1-2
CDR3 length: 14
clone size: -
V gene: TRBV7-2
CDR3 protein: CASSLQGTNYGYTF
CDR3 DNA: TGTGCCAGCAGCTTACAGGGTACTAACTATGGCTACACCTTC

D gene: TRBD2
J gene: TRBJ2-3
CDR3 length: 16
clone size: -
V gene: TRBV9
CDR3 protein: CASTQGLAGGTDTQYF
CDR3 DNA: TGTGCCAGCACCCAAGGGCTAGCGGGAGGCACAGATACGCAGTATTTT

D gene: TRBD2
J gene: TRBJ2-7
CDR3 length: 15
clone size: -
V gene: TRBV6-5
CDR3 protein: CASSPTSGREYEQYF
CDR3 DNA: TGTGCCAGCAGCCCTACTAGCGGGAGGGAATACGAGCAGTACTTC

D gene: TRBD1
J gene: TRBJ2-2
CDR3 length: 17
clone size: -
V gene: TRBV5-5
CDR3 protein: CASFLQPMGTGGGELFF
CDR3 DNA: TGTGCCAGCTTCCTCCAACCGATGGGGACAGGGGGCGGGGAGCTGTTTTTT

D gene: -
J gene: TRBJ2-5
CDR3 length: 13
clone size: -
V gene: TRBV14
CDR3 protein: CASSQEFIETQYF
CDR3 DNA: TGTGCCAGCAGCCAAGAATTTATAGAGACCCAGTACTTC

D gene: -
J gene: TRBJ2-7
CDR3 length: 13
clone size: -
V gene: TRBV6-6
CDR3 protein: CASSYSSGVEQYF
CDR3 DNA: TGTGCCAGCAGTTACTCGTCAGGGGTCGAGCAGTACTTC